Following are 28 T cell receptor beta chains from one sample sequenced in a study of T and B cells in COVID-19 patients. Multiplex PCR with BIOMED2 TRB-A/B primer pools amplified TRB rearrangements. TCRdb re-derived calls from the multiplex PCR reads in MiXCR, one entry per CDR3 protein. The table shows roughly 7,000 distinct CDR3 sequences, with 20% to 25% occurring only once. From blood, about 230-500 ng of genomic DNA served as TRB template. The sequenced sample was blood. The receptors here all came from a human donor who had recovered from COVID-19.

In the case of this clonotype: A much larger clone lies a single base off, so this may be a read error. This sequence joins TRBV6-1 and TRBJ1-6; D remains unclear. Germline loops: CDR1 MNHNS, CDR2 SASEGT. The CDR3 is 14 amino acids. The CDR3 DNA follows: TGTGACAGCAGTGAGGACGGAGGCGGTTCACCCCTCCACTTT. This encodes CDSSEDGGGSPLHF.

This clonotype qualifies as medium-sized. The chain uses TRBV6-5 and TRBJ1-4; the match to TRBD1 covers 8 bases. Germline V gives CDR1 MNHEY, CDR2 SVGAGI. V shed 2 bases, J shed 7 bases, and the junction held 6 bases outside the gene matches. This CDR3 contains 15 residues. CDR3 sequence reads: CASSYATGVGEKLFF. The DNA for the CDR3 is TGTGCCAGCAGTTACGCGACAGGGGTCGGTGAAAAACTGTTTTTT.

This clonotype is labeled medium-sized. The gene calls are TRBV19 and TRBJ1-5; weak D call: TRBD1 (6 bases). The CDR3 contains 16 residues. Germline CDR1 and CDR2: LNHDA and SQIVND (reference sequence). V was shortened by 6 bases and J by 3 bases, with 18 bases between the two germline ends. The CDR3 protein is CASSRTPTGLNQPQHF. The CDR3 DNA reads as TGTGCCAGTAGCAGAACCCCCACAGGGCTCAATCAGCCCCAGCATTTT.

With respect to this clonotype: A single base separates this from a much larger clone, so it may be a read error. This chain connects TRBV15 to TRBJ1-5; D uncertain. The CDR3 loop spans 15 amino acids. Germline CDR1 and CDR2: LNHNV and YYDKDF (reference sequence). Trimming cost V 0 bases and J 3 bases, with 9 bases left between them. CDR3 amino acids: CATSRDKGINQPQHF. The CDR3 DNA is TGTGCCACCAGCAGAGATAAGGGAATCAATCAGCCCCAGCATTTT. Full variable domain (rest looked up from reference TRBV15 and TRBJ1-5): DAMVIQNPRYQVTQFGKPVTLSCSQTLNHNVMYWYQQKSSQAPKLLFHYYDKDFNNEADTPDNFQSRRPNTSFCFLDIRSPGLGDTAMYLCATSRDKGINQPQHFGDGTRLSIL.

This clonotype showed up many times. The V and J genes are TRBV5-4 and TRBJ1-5; D gene uncertain. The CDR3 totals 12 residues. With 2 bases removed from V and 3 bases from J, the gap between germline ends came to 3 bases. CDR1 is SGHNT and CDR2 is YYREEE in the germline V gene (reference sequence). CDR3 protein: CASSLDNQPQHF. For the CDR3, the DNA is TGTGCCAGCAGCTTAGACAATCAGCCCCAGCATTTT.

By share of the sample, this clonotype is medium-sized. This rearrangement joins TRBV5-4 to TRBJ2-3; the D gene is possibly TRBD1 (5 bases). V was trimmed by 2 bases and J by 5 bases, leaving 9 bases between them. The germline V gene has CDR1 SGHNT and CDR2 YYREEE (reference sequence). The CDR3 consists of 13 residues. The CDR3 nucleotides are TGTGCCAGCAGCTTCGGGCAGGGAGATACGCAGTATTTT. Translating gives CASSFGQGDTQYF. The full variable domain, with the rest looked up from reference TRBV5-4 and TRBJ2-3, is ETGVTQSPTHLIKTRGQQVTLRCSSQSGHNTVSWYQQALGQGPQFIFQYYREEENGRGNFPPRFSGLQFPNYSSELNVNALELDDSALYLCASSFGQGDTQYFGPGTRLTVL.

This sequence joins TRBV5-1 and TRBJ2-2; tentatively, D is TRBD1 (6 bases). Trimming took off 0 bases at V and 4 bases at J, with 7 bases between the two ends. CDR1 is SGHRS, CDR2 YFSETQ, per germline. The CDR3 spans 14 residues. CDR3 amino acids: CASSLDRATGELFF. For the CDR3, the DNA is TGCGCCAGCAGCTTGGACAGGGCCACCGGGGAGCTGTTTTTT.

By sample share, this clonotype is medium-sized. The gene calls are TRBV5-4 and TRBJ2-1; TRBD2 matches at 14 bases. The CDR3 has 17 residues. Germline assignment: CDR1 SGHNT and CDR2 YYREEE (reference sequence). Germline trimming cut 4 bases from V and 6 bases from J; bases unmatched to any gene: 9. The CDR3 DNA is TGTGCCAGCAGCAAAGGGACTAGCGGGGGTCGGGTCAATGAGCAGTTCTTC. Its protein product is CASSKGTSGGRVNEQFF. The full variable domain, its missing parts supplied by reference TRBV5-4 and TRBJ2-1, is ETGVTQSPTHLIKTRGQQVTLRCSSQSGHNTVSWYQQALGQGPQFIFQYYREEENGRGNFPPRFSGLQFPNYSSELNVNALELDDSALYLCASSKGTSGGRVNEQFFGPGTRLTVL.

The sample holds a few counts of this clonotype. This chain links TRBV12-3 or TRBV12-4 with TRBJ1-2; D uncertain. The V end was cut by 4 bases, the J end by 0 bases, with 15 bases between. The CDR3 spans 16 residues. CDR3: CASSSAIGGTNYGYTF. The CDR3 nucleotides read TGTGCCAGCAGTTCCGCCATCGGAGGAACTAACTATGGCTACACCTTC.

The rearrangement uses TRBV7-9 and TRBJ1-2; a weak D match, TRBD1 (5 bases). CDR1 and CDR2 from the germline V gene are SEHNR and FQNEAQ (reference sequence). The CDR3 sequence is 15 residues long. The V gene lost 8 bases and the J gene lost 7 bases, with 23 bases spanning the gap. The CDR3 DNA reads TGTGCCAGCCTTCACGACGGCGGAGGGGCCGGTGGCTACACCTTC. Its protein is CASLHDGGGAGGYTF. Looking up the rest from reference TRBV7-9 and TRBJ1-2 gives the full variable domain: DTGVSQNPRHKITKRGQNVTFRCDPISEHNRLYWYRQTLGQGPEFLTYFQNEAQLEKSRLLSDRFSAERPKGSFSTLEIQRTEQGDSAMYLCASLHDGGGAGGYTFGSGTRLTVV.

In this sample, this clonotype is medium-sized (0.01 to 0.1%). In nucleotides, the CDR3 is TGTGCCAGCAGTTACTCTAGCGGGGGGGGCGGGGAGACCCAGTACTTC. Encoded protein: CASSYSSGGGGETQYF. The chain recombines TRBV6-5 with TRBJ2-5; 11 bases align to TRBD2. Unmatched junction bases numbered 5, after V lost 0 bases and J lost 5 bases. The CDR3 consists of 16 residues. Germline CDR1 is MNHEY and CDR2 is SVGAGI.

Judged by abundance, this clonotype is medium-sized. V is TRBV6-1 and J is TRBJ2-7, with TRBD1 matching over 9 bases. CDR1 MNHNS and CDR2 SASEGT come from the germline V gene. J gave up 5 bases and V 4 bases, and 9 bases lay outside the gene matches. There are 15 residues in the CDR3. CDR3 coding DNA: TGTGCCAGCAGTGCCCCGGGACAGGGTCGCCACGAGCAGTACTTC. Encoded protein: CASSAPGQGRHEQYF.

This clonotype is categorized as medium-sized (0.01 to 0.1%). The chain employs TRBV29-1 and TRBJ1-4; 7 nucleotides line up with TRBD1. After removal of 6 bases from V and 5 bases from J, the junction contained 6 bases not matched to a gene. Looked up from germline, CDR1 is SQVTM and CDR2 is ANQGSEA. The CDR3 is 13 residues long. The CDR3 loop reads CSVGDRLNEKLFF. CDR3 nucleotides: TGCAGCGTCGGGGACAGATTAAATGAAAAACTGTTTTTT.

The V and J genes are TRBV7-9 and TRBJ1-4, with TRBD1 matching over 7 bases. The CDR3 loop spans 13 amino acids. Germline CDR1 is SEHNR and CDR2 is FQNEAQ (reference sequence). Trimming cost V 8 bases and J 7 bases; bases outside gene matches: 7. CDR3 sequence: CASATGVGEKLFF. CDR3 in DNA: TGTGCCAGCGCAACAGGGGTGGGTGAAAAACTGTTTTTT.

The CDR3 DNA is TGTGCCATCAGTGACCCCTTTTTAGCGTCACGAGAAAAACTGTTTTTT. Residues: CAISDPFLASREKLFF. The chain has TRBV10-3 and TRBJ1-4; D is ambiguous. Germline CDR1 and CDR2: ENHRY and SYGVKD. Trimming pared 3 bases from V and 8 bases from J, leaving 19 bases between. The CDR3 is 16 residues long.

By share of the sample, this clonotype is medium-sized. The CDR3 reads CASSATGNYNSPLHF. The CDR3 DNA is TGTGCCAGCAGTGCAACCGGGAACTATAATTCACCCCTCCACTTT. The V gene is TRBV27, the J gene TRBJ1-6; D is uncertain. Trimming took off 5 bases at V and 3 bases at J, with 11 bases between the two ends. This CDR3 is built from 15 residues. Germline V gene lookup returns CDR1 MNHEY and CDR2 SMNVEV (reference sequence).

This clonotype has a handful of counts. The chain has TRBV12-3 or TRBV12-4 and TRBJ1-2; 7 nucleotides align to TRBD1. The V and J ends lost 6 bases and 8 bases, in that order; junction bases with no gene match: 18. The CDR3 sequence is 16 residues long. CDR3 DNA sequence: TGTGCCAGCAGGGGGGACAGACGGGCTGCATCCGGGGGCTACACCTTC. Translation gives CASRGDRRAASGGYTF.

J is TRBJ2-5 and V is TRBV6-5; 13 bases line up with TRBD2. Germline V gene data show CDR1 as MNHEY and CDR2 as SVGAGI. Trimming at V came to 7 bases and at J to 4 bases, leaving 6 bases not matched to a gene. The CDR3 is 15 amino acids. The CDR3 is CASTALAGGRETQYF. The CDR3 coding sequence is TGTGCCAGCACTGCACTAGCGGGGGGGCGAGAGACCCAGTACTTC.

By share, this clonotype counts as medium-sized (0.01 to 0.1%). The rearrangement links TRBV18 to TRBJ2-7; D is undetermined. V lost 0 bases and J 9 bases, leaving 9 bases between the germline ends. This CDR3 has 12 residues. Germline CDR1 KGHSH, CDR2 LQKENI. The CDR3 DNA sequence: TGTGCCAGCTCACCACCGTTCGGCGGGCAGTACTTC. As protein: CASSPPFGGQYF.

This clonotype is medium-sized. V is TRBV12-3 or TRBV12-4 and J is TRBJ2-1; either TRBD1 or TRBD2 may fit D (5 bases each). V was clipped by 7 bases and J by 0 bases, with 10 bases between them. The CDR3 extends over 14 amino acids. This CDR3 reads CASNLGVSYNEQFF. The CDR3 DNA follows: TGTGCCAGCAACCTGGGGGTCTCCTACAATGAGCAGTTCTTC.

This clonotype is labeled as medium-sized. The V and J genes are TRBV30 and TRBJ2-3, with D perhaps TRBD1 (5 bases). Germline V gene lookup returns CDR1 GTSNPN and CDR2 SVGIG (reference sequence). This CDR3 region has 13 residues. The V gene lost 2 bases and the J gene lost 2 bases, with 8 bases spanning the gap. CDR3 region: CAWSSGLTDTQYF. DNA for the CDR3: TGTGCCTGGAGTTCAGGGCTCACAGATACGCAGTATTTT.

This clonotype is judged medium-sized. V usage is TRBV6-1 and J usage is TRBJ2-1; D gene unclear. This CDR3 comprises 13 residues. V was pared by 8 bases and J by 6 bases, with 14 bases between. Per the germline V gene, CDR1 is MNHNS and CDR2 is SASEGT. CDR3 sequence: CASPPPEVNEQFF. The CDR3 coding sequence is TGTGCCAGCCCTCCACCCGAGGTCAATGAGCAGTTCTTC.

Judged by abundance, this clonotype is medium-sized. The chain's CDR3 is CATSRDNSYEQYF. Written as DNA, the CDR3 is TGTGCCACCAGCAGGGACAACTCCTACGAGCAGTACTTC. The gene calls are TRBV15 and TRBJ2-7, with TRBD1 as a possible D gene (5 bases). The CDR3 runs to 13 residues. Germline CDR1 reads LNHNV; CDR2 reads YYDKDF (reference sequence). V was clipped by 3 bases and J by 0 bases, with 6 bases between them.

The rearrangement joins TRBV5-4 to TRBJ2-3, with 12 positions matching TRBD2. This CDR3 is built from 16 residues. V lost 1 base, J lost 2 bases, and 2 bases stayed unmatched. CDR1 SGHNT and CDR2 YYREEE come from the germline V gene (reference sequence). In DNA form, the CDR3 reads TGTGCCAGCAGCTTGCCTAGCGGGGGGGCCACAGATACGCAGTATTTT. Its protein is CASSLPSGGATDTQYF.

The chain carries TRBV18 and TRBJ1-1; possibly TRBD1 for D (5 bases). The CDR3 is 12 residues long. Trimming shortened V by 6 bases and J by 1 base, and 6 bases separated the two germline ends. CDR1 and CDR2 from the germline V gene are KGHSH and LQKENI. The CDR3: CASSGQNTEAFF. CDR3 DNA sequence: TGTGCCAGCTCTGGACAGAACACTGAAGCTTTCTTT.

As regards this clonotype: This may be a read error: a much more frequent sequence differs by one nucleotide. V and J are TRBV12-3 or TRBV12-4 and TRBJ1-5, with 7 bases aligning to TRBD1. This CDR3 contains 16 residues. V gave up 3 bases and J gave up 9 bases; unmatched junction bases: 14. The chain's CDR3 is CASSFPQGTVKGPQHF. In nucleotides, the CDR3 is TGTGCCAGCAGTTTCCCCCAAGGGACAGTAAAAGGGCCCCAGCATTTT.

In this sample, this clonotype is medium-sized. J is TRBJ1-5 and V is TRBV19; D gene uncertain. The CDR3 covers 16 residues. Germline values: CDR1 LNHDA, CDR2 SQIVND (reference sequence). The germline V and J ends were trimmed by 3 bases and 0 bases, with 12 bases remaining between them. In DNA form, the CDR3 reads TGTGCCAGTAGTATGCGAGCTATCGATAGCAATCAGCCCCAGCATTTT. Amino acids: CASSMRAIDSNQPQHF.

In its sample, this clonotype ranks as large (0.1 to 1%). This chain uses TRBV19 with TRBJ2-3; TRBD2 agrees at 7 bases. This CDR3 is built from 13 residues. V shed 1 base and J 5 bases; nucleotides not matched to a gene: 0. Germline V gene sequence: CDR1 LNHDA, CDR2 SQIVND (reference sequence). For the CDR3, the DNA is TGTGCCAGTAGTATAGGGGAGGGAGATACGCAGTATTTT. Protein sequence: CASSIGEGDTQYF.